This T cell receptor (beta chain) stems from a study of blood T cell repertoires in COVID-19. Study at large: Material from acute and convalescent COVID-19 was sourced from the United States, Italy and Spain.

Original processing notes: Amplification of reference gene primers was used by the study to estimate nucleated cell counts. Sequenced by immunoSEQ multiplex PCR; TCRdb stores in-frame clones only, minus some. V and J calls and clone size are copied from that table; D and trimming were computed from the DNA. The table lists tens of thousands of clones, around four fifths of them singletons. The sequenced sample was peripheral blood. The origin of this receptor is a human donor in a cohort sampled during active COVID-19.

The CDR3 loop is CASSAQGAAGELFF. The DNA for the CDR3 is TGTGCCAGCAGCGCTCAGGGGGCGGCCGGGGAGCTGTTTTTT. The V call is TRBV9, the J call TRBJ2-2; 8 nucleotides agree with TRBD1. The CDR3 spans 14 residues. Trimming at V came to 3 bases and at J to 6 bases, leaving 4 bases not matched to a gene. Germline values: CDR1 SGDLS, CDR2 YYNGEE.